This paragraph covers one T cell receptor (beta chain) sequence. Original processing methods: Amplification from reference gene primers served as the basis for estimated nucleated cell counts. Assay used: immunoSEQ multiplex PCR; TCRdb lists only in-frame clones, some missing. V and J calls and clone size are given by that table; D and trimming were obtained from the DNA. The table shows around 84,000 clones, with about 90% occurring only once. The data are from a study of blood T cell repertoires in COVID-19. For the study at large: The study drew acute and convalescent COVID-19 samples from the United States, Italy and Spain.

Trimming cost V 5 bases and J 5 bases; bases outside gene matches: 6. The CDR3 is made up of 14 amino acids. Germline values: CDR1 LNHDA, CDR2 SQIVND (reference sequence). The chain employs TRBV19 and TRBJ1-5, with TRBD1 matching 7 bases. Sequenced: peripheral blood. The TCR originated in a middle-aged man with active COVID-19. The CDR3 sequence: CASSRGGRHQPQHF. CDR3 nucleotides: TGTGCCAGTAGTCGAGGGGGCAGGCATCAGCCCCAGCATTTT. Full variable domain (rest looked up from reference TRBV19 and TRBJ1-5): DGGITQSPKYLFRKEGQNVTLSCEQNLNHDAMYWYRQDPGQGLRLIYYSQIVNDFQKGDIAEGYSVSREKKESFPLTVTSAQKNPTAFYLCASSRGGRHQPQHFGDGTRLSIL.